This T cell receptor (beta chain) was documented in a study of beta chain features in type 1 diabetes. Study-wide points: TCRB repertoires of naive, central memory and Treg cells appeared more similar among patients than among healthy donors.

As for this clone: Its antigen is unidentified.

Unmatched junction bases numbered 5, after V lost 2 bases and J lost 9 bases. Germline CDR1 SEHNR, CDR2 FQNEAQ (reference sequence). This CDR3 is built from 15 residues. Reverse transcription of all isolated RNA meant that expressed TCRB transcripts were sequenced. Repertoires were generated with immunoSEQ multiplex PCR, while TCRdb's copy carries only in-frame clones and drops some. In the table there are about 620,000 clones, about 16% of which are singletons. A sort by CD45RO/CCR7/CD25/CD127/CD95/CD27 yielded CD4+ naive, central memory, regulatory and stem cell-like memory cells. This chain uses TRBV7-9 with TRBJ2-1; 12 bases fit TRBD2. The clonotype was recovered from a man younger than 35 in good health. Sequences were obtained from naive CD4+ T cells from blood. CDR3 in amino acids: CASSLTSSGRVEQFF. In DNA form, the CDR3 reads TGTGCCAGCAGCTTAACGTCTAGCGGGAGGGTTGAGCAGTTCTTC.